Each of the 17 T cell receptor beta chains below was sequenced from the same sample in a study of CD8 T cells in Susac syndrome. RNA in amounts of roughly 0.45 to 1 ug was reverse transcribed with random hexamers. TCRdb recomputed calls from the immunoSEQ multiplex PCR reads with MiXCR, one row per CDR3 protein. The repertoire consists of about 160,000 distinct CDR3 sequences, with approximately 95% occurring once and the leading ten covering almost 0.095%. Sequenced: CD4+ T cells from PBMCs. The receptors here all came from a human donor with multiple sclerosis.

This clonotype has a single count. The V gene is TRBV18, the J gene TRBJ1-1; D gene uncertain. The CDR3 is 15 residues long. The V and J ends lost 2 bases and 0 bases respectively, with 10 bases between them. Per germline, CDR1 KGHSH and CDR2 LQKENI. CDR3 in amino acids: CASSPTGGLNTEAFF. CDR3 DNA: TGTGCCAGCTCACCAACGGGAGGGTTGAACACTGAAGCTTTCTTT.

The CDR3 DNA sequence: TGTGCCATCACCAAGGGAGGGACAGGGGTCTCTGGCTACACCTTC. The encoded protein is CAITKGGTGVSGYTF. This chain uses TRBV10-3 with TRBJ1-2, with 10 bases fitting TRBD1. Germline assignment: CDR1 ENHRY and CDR2 SYGVKD. The CDR3 has 15 amino acids. V was pared by 7 bases and J by 7 bases, with 12 bases of the junction left unmatched.

The genes are TRBV7-2 and TRBJ2-5, with no clear D. Germline V gene sequence: CDR1 SGHTA, CDR2 FQGNSA. There are 14 residues in the CDR3. V lost 5 bases and J lost 2, with 12 bases in between. CDR3 region: CASSLQTGQETQYF. Here the CDR3 DNA reads TGTGCCAGCAGCCTACAGACCGGACAAGAGACCCAGTACTTC.

The rearrangement links TRBV5-4 to TRBJ2-1; D is ambiguous. The CDR3 runs 14 residues. From germline, CDR1 is SGHNT and CDR2 YYREEE (reference sequence). The V and J ends lost 2 bases and 7 bases respectively, with 13 bases between them. The CDR3 here is CASSFRELANEQFF. DNA for the CDR3: TGTGCCAGCAGCTTTCGAGAATTAGCAAATGAGCAGTTCTTC.

The V and J genes are TRBV9 and TRBJ2-2; the D gene could be TRBD1 or TRBD2 (6 bases each). The CDR3 is made up of 17 amino acids. Germline CDR1 and CDR2: SGDLS and YYNGEE. Trimming pared 0 bases from V and 3 bases from J, leaving 15 bases between. The CDR3 bases are TGTGCCAGCAGCGTAGGGGGGGCTAGCCTCTACACCGGGGAGCTGTTTTTT. It translates to CASSVGGASLYTGELFF.

The V and J genes are TRBV12-3 or TRBV12-4 and TRBJ2-1; D possibly corresponds to TRBD2 (5 bases). Trimming removed 2 bases at V and 7 bases at J, with 15 bases between. The CDR3 is made up of 15 amino acids. Written as DNA, the CDR3 is TGTGCCAGCAGTTTAAGTCGCGGGCCAAGTAATGAGCAGTTCTTC. This sequence encodes CASSLSRGPSNEQFF.

The chain uses TRBV20-1 and TRBJ1-1; 8 bases line up with TRBD1. This CDR3 has 17 amino acids. In germline, CDR1 is DFQATT, CDR2 SNEGSKA (reference sequence). V lost 1 base, J lost 0 bases, and 10 bases stayed unmatched. CDR3 amino acids: CSARGEQGGFMNTEAFF. In DNA form, the CDR3 reads TGCAGTGCTAGAGGGGAACAGGGGGGGTTCATGAACACTGAAGCTTTCTTT.

J is TRBJ2-7 and V is TRBV12-3 or TRBV12-4; 14 nucleotides line up with TRBD2. J lost 4 bases, V lost 5 bases, and 7 bases had no gene match. There are 16 residues in the CDR3. The CDR3, as DNA: TGTGCCAGCAGTACGGGACTAGCGGGAGCAGGGTACGAGCAGTACTTC. Translating gives CASSTGLAGAGYEQYF.

This chain uses TRBV4-3 with TRBJ2-4; no definite D call. The CDR3 spans 14 residues. Per germline, CDR1 LGHNA and CDR2 YSLEER. V dropped 3 bases and J dropped 9 bases, with 15 bases sitting between them. CDR3 nucleotides: TGCGCCAGCAGCCAGGACCTAGGAGAGAGCATTCAGTACTTC. Protein: CASSQDLGESIQYF.

The count of this clonotype is one. V gene TRBV3-1 combines with J gene TRBJ1-1, with D possibly being TRBD1 (5 bases). CDR3 length: 13 amino acids. V gave up 5 bases and J gave up 9 bases, with 16 bases separating them. Germline values: CDR1 LGHDT, CDR2 YNNKEL (reference sequence). The CDR3 bases are TGTGCCAGCAGCTACTCTGGGGACGTAAAAGCTTTCTTT. It yields the protein CASSYSGDVKAFF.

The chain employs TRBV7-2 and TRBJ2-5, with TRBD2 identical over 11 bases. This CDR3 spans 15 amino acids. CDR1 and CDR2 (germline): SGHTA, FQGNSA. Trimming removed 5 bases from V and 5 bases from J; junction bases left unmatched: 7. The CDR3 DNA sequence: TGTGCCAGCAGCGGCGGTAGCGGGAGGGGGGAGACCCAGTACTTC. This codes for CASSGGSGRGETQYF. Filled out from reference TRBV7-2 and TRBJ2-5, the complete variable domain reads GAGVSQSPSNKVTEKGKDVELRCDPISGHTALYWYRQSLGQGLEFLIYFQGNSAPDKSGLPSDRFSAERTGGSVSTLTIQRTQQEDSAVYLCASSGGSGRGETQYFGPGTRLLVL.

The genes are TRBV29-1 and TRBJ1-2, with D unclear. V was clipped by 8 bases and J by 4 bases, with 11 bases between them. The CDR3 consists of 11 residues. The germline gives CDR1 SQVTM, CDR2 ANQGSEA. CDR3 sequence (DNA): TGCAGCACGGCAGAGCCCTATGGCTACACCTTC. Translated: CSTAEPYGYTF.

The V and J genes are TRBV5-4 and TRBJ1-2; D remains unclear. Trimming took off 4 bases at V and 1 base at J, with 11 bases between the two ends. The CDR3 length is 14 residues. Germline V gene lookup returns CDR1 SGHNT and CDR2 YYREEE (reference sequence). The CDR3 protein is CASSLTNNNYGYTF. CDR3 in DNA: TGTGCCAGCAGCCTGACAAACAATAACTATGGCTACACCTTC. Using reference TRBV5-4 and TRBJ1-2 for the parts outside the CDR3, the full variable domain is ETGVTQSPTHLIKTRGQQVTLRCSSQSGHNTVSWYQQALGQGPQFIFQYYREEENGRGNFPPRFSGLQFPNYSSELNVNALELDDSALYLCASSLTNNNYGYTFGSGTRLTVV.

The chain recombines TRBV19 with TRBJ2-6, with D possibly being TRBD1 (6 bases). The CDR3 has 17 residues. Germline V gives CDR1 LNHDA, CDR2 SQIVND (reference sequence). Trimming took off 3 bases at V and 2 bases at J, with 14 bases between the two ends. CDR3 residues: CASSIRDTKAGANVLTF. Written as DNA, the CDR3 is TGTGCCAGTAGTATTCGGGACACGAAAGCTGGGGCCAACGTCCTGACTTTC.

V and J are TRBV6-6 and TRBJ2-7; D is undetermined. The CDR3 loop spans 13 amino acids. The V gene lost 6 bases and the J gene lost 1 base, with 10 bases spanning the gap. In germline, CDR1 is MNHNY, CDR2 SVGAGI (reference sequence). For the CDR3, the DNA is TGTGCCAGCAGCTCGAAAAATTCCTACGAGCAGTACTTC. Protein product: CASSSKNSYEQYF.

V usage is TRBV29-1 and J usage is TRBJ1-2, with D unclear. With 4 bases removed from V and 4 bases from J, the gap between germline ends came to 16 bases. The CDR3 has 14 amino acids. Germline V lookup: CDR1 SQVTM, CDR2 ANQGSEA. Here the CDR3 DNA reads TGCAGCGTTGGCCCGGACGGGGAATCCTATGGCTACACCTTC. Amino acid sequence: CSVGPDGESYGYTF.

The chain links TRBV5-6 to TRBJ1-2, with no clear D. The CDR3 totals 11 residues. V lost 6 bases and J 5 bases, leaving 8 bases between the germline ends. CDR1 and CDR2 from the germline V gene are SGHDT and YYEEEE. For the CDR3, the DNA is TGTGCCAGCACCACGGGTTATGGCTACACCTTC. Residues: CASTTGYGYTF.